These 2 T cell receptor beta chains originate from one sample sequenced in a study of T-cell reconstitution after alpha-beta-depleted transplantation in children listed by TCRdb under 2016. To prepare the library, PCR was applied. The sample was run on an Illumina HiSeq 2500. TCR libraries were prepared with molecular barcoding, using unique molecular identifiers to normalize TCRbeta repertoire quantification. The public reads were reanalyzed by TCRdb: fastp trimming at Q25, MiXCR alignment, in-frame beta chains only. Here each entry gathers all rows of one CDR3 protein and keeps the most common genes and DNA. The sample table shows 490,000 or so distinct CDR3 sequences, and around 12% are seen once. 4.5% to 6% of the sample comes from the top ten. The sample was PBMCs from the stem cell graft donor, taken from the stem cell graft. These receptor sequences come from a human donor who donated a stem cell graft to a child with combined immunodeficiency.

This clonotype has just a few counts. At one end the junction does not follow the germline gene, possibly because of a read error. J is TRBJ2-7 and V is TRBV12-5; the D gene is possibly TRBD1 (6 bases). CDR1 is LGHNT, CDR2 FRNRAP, per germline. The CDR3 contains 12 residues. The CDR3 DNA follows: TGTGCTAGTGGTTTGGTAGACAGGATCCCTCTCTTC. As protein: CASGLVDRIPLF.

This clonotype showed up many times. The chain's CDR3 is CATNSGRNAYEQYF. CDR3 nucleotide sequence: TGTGCCACCAACTCGGGACGGAACGCCTACGAGCAGTACTTC. The genes are TRBV24-1 and TRBJ2-7; either TRBD1 or TRBD2 may supply D (5 bases each). Germline V gives CDR1 KGHDR, CDR2 SFDVKD. The V end was cut by 8 bases, the J end by 2 bases, with 15 bases between. This CDR3 has 14 residues.